These 26 T cell receptor beta chains came from one sample sequenced in a study of identical twins. TCRdb re-derived calls from the 5' RACE reads in MiXCR, one entry per CDR3 protein. The table shows 1.5 million to 2 million distinct CDR3 sequences, with about 31% occurring only once. Sequencing used cord blood. Receptors originate from a newborn girl in good health.

V usage is TRBV4-2 and J usage is TRBJ1-2; no clear D gene. The CDR3 covers 12 residues. The V end lost 5 bases, the J end lost 3 bases, and 7 bases lay between the germline ends. Germline CDR1 is LGHNA and CDR2 is YNFKEQ. The CDR3 nucleotides are TGTGCCAGCAGCGCGTACTACTATGGCTACACCTTC. Translated, it gives CASSAYYYGYTF.

The rearrangement joins TRBV12-3 or TRBV12-4 to TRBJ2-2; possible D gene TRBD1, 6 bases. The CDR3 consists of 11 residues. Trimming removed 8 bases from V and 7 bases from J, with 8 bases in between. CDR3 coding DNA: TGTGCCAGCGTAGGGGGCGGGGAGCTGTTTTTT. As protein: CASVGGGELFF.

The chain combines TRBV27 with TRBJ1-2, with 7 positions matching TRBD1. V was clipped by 2 bases and J by 4 bases; unmatched bases: 7. This CDR3 region has 15 residues. Per the germline V gene, CDR1 is MNHEY and CDR2 is SMNVEV (reference sequence). Here the CDR3 reads CASSLGRGPLYGYTF. The CDR3 DNA follows: TGTGCCAGCAGTTTAGGGAGGGGGCCCCTCTATGGCTACACCTTC.

The chain links TRBV5-1 to TRBJ2-3, with a possible D match to TRBD1 (5 bases). The ends were cut back, 6 bases at V and 0 bases at J, with 11 bases in the middle. This CDR3 contains 14 residues. CDR1 and CDR2 from the germline V gene are SGHRS and YFSETQ. The CDR3 DNA reads TGCGCCAGCATAGACAGCCCTAGCACAGATACGCAGTATTTT. Residues: CASIDSPSTDTQYF.

This clonotype occurred many times. The chain employs TRBV12-5 and TRBJ2-1, with 9 nucleotides matching TRBD2. CDR1 LGHNT and CDR2 FRNRAP come from the germline V gene. The CDR3 spans 16 residues. The V segment lost 5 bases and the J segment 3 bases; nucleotides outside the gene matches: 8. The CDR3 bases are TGTGCTAGTGGTATTATAGCGGGAGAGTTCTACAATGAGCAGTTCTTC. The encoded protein is CASGIIAGEFYNEQFF.

This clonotype was observed a handful of times. This chain connects TRBV6-1 to TRBJ2-4, with 12 bases that match TRBD2. The DNA end is more similar to TRBJ2-7, so the J call may be wrong. Germline V gives CDR1 MNHNS, CDR2 SASEGT. This CDR3 has 15 residues. CDR3 DNA sequence: TGTGCCAGCAGCTTTCGGACTAGCGGGGTATACGAGCAGTACTTC. This gives the protein CASSFRTSGVYEQYF.

The genes are TRBV25-1 and TRBJ2-1; 7 bases are shared with TRBD2. Germline V gene data show CDR1 as MGHDK and CDR2 as SYGVNS. With V trimmed by 4 bases and J by 14 bases, 14 bases remained unmatched. The CDR3 length is 14 residues. The chain's CDR3 is CASSAPGLVGREFF. For the CDR3, the DNA is TGTGCCAGCAGTGCCCCAGGACTAGTCGGTAGAGAGTTCTTC.

This clonotype was detected ten times or more. The V call is TRBV29-1, the J call TRBJ2-5; weak D call: TRBD1 (5 bases). The germline V gene has CDR1 SQVTM and CDR2 ANQGSEA. V was shortened by 7 bases and J by 2 bases, with 5 bases between the two germline ends. The CDR3 has 10 amino acids. CDR3: CSGTQETQYF. Written as DNA, the CDR3 is TGCAGCGGGACACAAGAGACCCAGTACTTC. Full variable domain (outside the CDR3, taken from reference TRBV29-1 and TRBJ2-5): SAVISQKPSRDICQRGTSLTIQCQVDSQVTMMFWYRQQPGQSLTLIATANQGSEATYESGFVIDKFPISRPNLTFSTLTVSNMSPEDSSIYLCSGTQETQYFGPGTRLLVL.

The chain links TRBV20-1 to TRBJ2-7; 13 nucleotides line up with TRBD2. Unmatched junction bases numbered 3, after V lost 4 bases and J lost 0 bases. CDR3 length equals 15 residues. Germline CDR1 reads DFQATT; CDR2 reads SNEGSKA (reference sequence). CDR3 nucleotides: TGCAGTGCTACCGGACTAGCGGGAGTCTCCTACGAGCAGTACTTC. As protein: CSATGLAGVSYEQYF.

The rearrangement joins TRBV24-1 to TRBJ2-1, with 7 positions matching TRBD2. V trimming: 0 bases; J trimming: 4 bases; junction bases outside the gene matches: 5. Germline loops: CDR1 KGHDR, CDR2 SFDVKD. The CDR3 consists of 16 residues. Written as DNA, the CDR3 is TGTGCCACCAGTGATTTGAAGGCTAGCGGTTACAATGAGCAGTTCTTC. Translating gives CATSDLKASGYNEQFF.

As to this clonotype: The junction and the germline gene differ at one end; a read error may be behind it. This chain links TRBV2 with TRBJ2-1; the D gene is possibly TRBD2 (5 bases). Germline V gives CDR1 SNHLY, CDR2 FYNNEI. This CDR3 comprises 13 residues. As DNA, the CDR3 is TGTTCCAGCGGAAGTTTTATTAACAATGAGCAGTTCTTC. Its translation: CSSGSFINNEQFF.

The gene calls are TRBV7-7 and TRBJ1-3, with D unresolved. Germline assignment: CDR1 SSHAT and CDR2 FNYEAQ (reference sequence). This CDR3 has 13 residues. Trimming stripped 7 bases from V and 7 bases from J, with 14 bases between. This CDR3 is CASICSPWNTIYF. Here the CDR3 DNA reads TGTGCCAGCATCTGCTCTCCGTGGAACACCATATATTTT.

There are a few counts of this clonotype. The chain is built from TRBV28 and TRBJ2-7; no definite D call. This CDR3 has 14 residues. The V end was cut by 5 bases, the J end by 0 bases, with 11 bases between. Germline lookup yields CDR1 MDHEN and CDR2 SYDVKM. The CDR3 DNA reads TGTGCCAGCAGTCCTCTACTTCCCTCCTACGAGCAGTACTTC. This gives the protein CASSPLLPSYEQYF.

Regarding this clonotype: Since a much larger clone is just one base distant, this may be a read error. The chain links TRBV6-5 to TRBJ1-2; 7 bases are a match to TRBD1. This CDR3 is built from 15 residues. The germline V gene encodes CDR1 MNHEY and CDR2 SVGAGI. Here the CDR3 DNA reads TGTGCCAGCAGTTACGAGGGACAGACTAACTATGGCTGCACCTTC. Its protein is CASSYEGQTNYGCTF.

This clonotype was counted a few times. The chain recombines TRBV6-1 with TRBJ2-3; D is unresolved. V was trimmed by 6 bases and J by 2 bases, leaving 9 bases between them. Germline V gives CDR1 MNHNS, CDR2 SASEGT. CDR3 length: 13 residues. The CDR3 loop is CASRKVPTDTQYF. CDR3 DNA: TGTGCCAGCAGGAAAGTACCCACAGATACGCAGTATTTT.

This clonotype occurred a few times. V usage is TRBV5-6 and J usage is TRBJ1-1; D is unclear. The CDR3 has 16 residues. Trimming removed 0 bases from V and 0 bases from J, with 12 bases in between. Germline V gives CDR1 SGHDT, CDR2 YYEEEE. The CDR3 nucleotides are TGTGCCAGCAGCTTGGAGATAGGCCGCATGAACACTGAAGCTTTCTTT. Amino acids: CASSLEIGRMNTEAFF.

This clonotype was seen ten or more times. This chain uses TRBV29-1 with TRBJ1-2; 9 nucleotides line up with TRBD1. This CDR3 has 13 residues. The germline V gene encodes CDR1 SQVTM and CDR2 ANQGSEA. The V gene end was trimmed by 2 bases and the J gene end by 4 bases; junction bases not matched to a gene: 2. CDR3 sequence reads: CSVEKDRGYGYTF. In DNA, the CDR3 is TGCAGCGTTGAAAAGGACAGGGGCTATGGCTACACCTTC.

This clonotype was observed a handful of times. The gene calls are TRBV6-4 and TRBJ2-1; 7 bases match TRBD2. Looked up from germline, CDR1 is MRHNA and CDR2 is SNTAGT. CDR3 length: 15 residues. V shed 5 bases and J 8 bases; nucleotides not matched to a gene: 12. CDR3 bases: TGTGCCAGCAGTAGGACTAGGAAGTTTTTGGATGAGCAGTTCTTC. It yields the protein CASSRTRKFLDEQFF.

This clonotype was observed a handful of times. V and J are TRBV4-2 and TRBJ2-7; 11 bases map to TRBD2. V dropped 0 bases and J dropped 6; count of bases not matched to a gene: 10. CDR3 length equals 17 residues. Germline loops: CDR1 LGHNA, CDR2 YNFKEQ. This CDR3 reads CASSQDETSGAICEQYF. The CDR3 DNA reads as TGTGCCAGCAGCCAAGACGAGACTAGCGGGGCTATCTGCGAGCAGTACTTC.

This chain uses TRBV6-1 with TRBJ2-3; 12 bases agree with TRBD2. Germline CDR1 reads MNHNS; CDR2 reads SASEGT. There are 15 residues in the CDR3. V shed 6 bases and J 3 bases; nucleotides not matched to a gene: 4. The CDR3 DNA sequence: TGTGCCAGCAGAGTGACTAGCGGGAGAACAGATACGCAGTATTTT. Residues: CASRVTSGRTDTQYF.

The chain links TRBV3-1 to TRBJ2-1, with D possibly matching TRBD2 (6 bases). The V and J ends lost 4 bases and 3 bases respectively, with 13 bases between them. In germline, CDR1 is LGHDT, CDR2 YNNKEL (reference sequence). The CDR3 covers 15 residues. The chain's CDR3 is CASSLRGFFYNEQFF. The CDR3 nucleotides read TGTGCCAGCAGCCTCCGGGGGTTCTTCTACAATGAGCAGTTCTTC.

The V and J genes are TRBV20-1 and TRBJ2-2; D is unresolved. Trimming shortened V by 1 base and J by 2 bases, and 5 bases separated the two germline ends. CDR3 size: 13 residues. Germline lookup yields CDR1 DFQATT and CDR2 SNEGSKA (reference sequence). CDR3 coding DNA: TGCAGTGCTAGAGCTATCAACACCGGGGAGCTGTTTTTT. Its protein product is CSARAINTGELFF.

This clonotype was seen a few times. J is TRBJ1-1 and V is TRBV7-2, with 8 bases matching TRBD1. The CDR3 extends over 15 amino acids. V gave up 3 bases and J gave up 0 bases; unmatched junction bases: 3. Germline V gene data show CDR1 as SGHTA and CDR2 as FQGNSA. The CDR3 region has the DNA TGTGCCAGCAGCTTGACAGGGGATATGAACACTGAAGCTTTCTTT. This encodes CASSLTGDMNTEAFF. The full variable domain, in which reference TRBV7-2 and TRBJ1-1 provide the parts outside the CDR3, is GAGVSQSPSNKVTEKGKDVELRCDPISGHTALYWYRQSLGQGLEFLIYFQGNSAPDKSGLPSDRFSAERTGGSVSTLTIQRTQQEDSAVYLCASSLTGDMNTEAFFGQGTRLTVV.

Only a few counts were recorded for this clonotype. The chain couples TRBV5-1 to TRBJ1-1; D possibly corresponds to TRBD1 (6 bases). The length of the CDR3 is 17 residues. V dropped 1 base and J dropped 0 bases, with 16 bases sitting between them. CDR1 and CDR2 (germline): SGHRS, YFSETQ. CDR3: CASSLSQGPILNTEAFF. In DNA, the CDR3 is TGCGCCAGCAGCTTGTCCCAGGGGCCGATCCTGAACACTGAAGCTTTCTTT.

The chain uses TRBV9 and TRBJ2-3, with TRBD2 matching 7 bases. This CDR3 has 17 amino acids. V lost 3 bases and J lost 4; bases outside the gene matches: 14. Germline CDR1 is SGDLS and CDR2 is YYNGEE. In DNA form, the CDR3 reads TGTGCCAGCAGCGCCAACGGGGGGAGACGGTGGGCAGATACGCAGTATTTT. Translating it yields CASSANGGRRWADTQYF.

This clonotype was picked up one time. Germline and junction disagree at one end, which may indicate a read error. This chain uses TRBV7-9 with TRBJ2-1, with D tentatively TRBD1 (6 bases). Per germline, CDR1 SEHNR and CDR2 FQNEAQ (reference sequence). The CDR3 is 15 residues long. CDR3 protein: CASSSPQGPNNKQFF. CDR3 sequence (DNA): TGTGCCAGCAGCTCCCCTCAGGGGCCGAACAATAAGCAGTTCTTC.